This T cell receptor (beta chain) was recovered during a study of regulatory T cells in long-lasting Graves disease. Looking at the study overall: For under 3 months, newly diagnosed Graves' patients had been taking antithyroid drugs.

Germline lookup yields CDR1 SGHTA and CDR2 FQGNSA. This CDR3 spans 14 amino acids. Trimming removed 5 bases from V and 9 bases from J, with 20 bases in between. CDR3 regions were amplified by Arm-PCR using iRepertoire HTBI primers to build TCR beta libraries. TCRdb redid the calling of the multiplex PCR reads with MiXCR, one entry per CDR3 protein. The table has 350,000 to 450,000 distinct CDR3 sequences, 16% seen once. Indicated time point: newly diagnosed GD, antithyroid drugs for less than 3 months. PBMC-extracted RNA yielded the TCR library. Patients were enrolled at an endocrinology department in Xi'an, China. These data were likewise used in another study, on T cells in Graves' hyperthyroidism and ophthalmopathy.

The J gene is TRBJ2-7, the V gene TRBV7-2; D is perhaps TRBD1 (6 bases). The sequence was obtained from a man aged 40-49 years with Graves disease. The material sequenced was peripheral blood mononuclear cells (PBMCs), taken at new diagnosis, from a patient treated with antithyroid drugs. The CDR3 sequence: CASSPGPRGSGQYF. The CDR3 DNA reads TGTGCCAGCAGCCCAGGCCCCAGGGGCAGCGGGCAGTACTTC.